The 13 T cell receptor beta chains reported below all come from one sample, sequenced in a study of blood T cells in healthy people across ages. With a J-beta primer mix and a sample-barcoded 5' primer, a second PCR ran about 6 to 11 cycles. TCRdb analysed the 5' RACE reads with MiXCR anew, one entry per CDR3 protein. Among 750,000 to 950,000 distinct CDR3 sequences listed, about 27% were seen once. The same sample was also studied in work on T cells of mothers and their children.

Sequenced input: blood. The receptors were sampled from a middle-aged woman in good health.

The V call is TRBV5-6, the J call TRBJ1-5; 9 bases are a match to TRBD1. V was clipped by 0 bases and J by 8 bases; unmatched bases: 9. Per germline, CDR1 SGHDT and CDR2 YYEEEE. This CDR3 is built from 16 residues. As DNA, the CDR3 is TGTGCCAGCAGCTTGGACCGGGACAGGGTTCGGGAGCCCCAGCATTTT. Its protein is CASSLDRDRVREPQHF.

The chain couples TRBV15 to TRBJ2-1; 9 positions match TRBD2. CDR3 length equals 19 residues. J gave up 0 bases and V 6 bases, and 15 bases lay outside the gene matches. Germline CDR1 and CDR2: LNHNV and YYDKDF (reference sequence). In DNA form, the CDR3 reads TGTGCCACCAGAGAACCGGGACCAGCGGGGGGAGGCTCCTACAATGAGCAGTTCTTC. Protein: CATREPGPAGGGSYNEQFF.

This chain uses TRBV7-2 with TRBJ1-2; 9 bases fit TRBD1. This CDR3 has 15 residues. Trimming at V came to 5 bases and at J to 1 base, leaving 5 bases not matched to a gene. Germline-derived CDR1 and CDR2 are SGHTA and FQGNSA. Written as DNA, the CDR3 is TGTGCCAGCAGCCGCACAGGGGGCGATAACTATGGCTACACCTTC. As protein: CASSRTGGDNYGYTF.

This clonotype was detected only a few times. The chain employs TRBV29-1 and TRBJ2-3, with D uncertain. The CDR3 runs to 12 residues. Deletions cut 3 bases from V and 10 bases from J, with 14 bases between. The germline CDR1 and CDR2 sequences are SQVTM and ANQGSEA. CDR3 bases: TGCAGCGTTGATGCCGGACCGGCGGCGCAGTATTTT. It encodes CSVDAGPAAQYF.

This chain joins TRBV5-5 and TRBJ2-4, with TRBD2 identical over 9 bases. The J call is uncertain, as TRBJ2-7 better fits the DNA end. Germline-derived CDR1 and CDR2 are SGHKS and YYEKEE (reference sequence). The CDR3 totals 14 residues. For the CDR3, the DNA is TGTGCCAGCAGCTTGCATAGCGGGGGCTACGAGCAGTACTTC. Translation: CASSLHSGGYEQYF.

Here the CDR3 reads CASSGLAAPSYNEQFF. The CDR3 nucleotides read TGTGCCAGCAGTGGACTAGCGGCTCCCTCCTACAATGAGCAGTTCTTC. The genes are TRBV25-1 and TRBJ2-1; 9 bases are shared with TRBD2. V lost 4 bases, J lost 0 bases, and 4 bases stayed unmatched. This CDR3 has 16 amino acids. CDR1 and CDR2 from the germline V gene are MGHDK and SYGVNS.

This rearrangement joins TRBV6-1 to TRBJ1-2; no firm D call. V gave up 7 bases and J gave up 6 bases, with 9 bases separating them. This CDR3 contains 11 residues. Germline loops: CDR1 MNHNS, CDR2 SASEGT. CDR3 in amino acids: CASTGWDGYTF. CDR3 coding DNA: TGTGCCAGCACGGGGTGGGATGGCTACACCTTC.

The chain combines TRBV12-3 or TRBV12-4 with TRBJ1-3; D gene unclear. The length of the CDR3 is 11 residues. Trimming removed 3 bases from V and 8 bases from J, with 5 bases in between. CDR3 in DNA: TGTGCCAGCAGTTTCGGGGACACCATATATTTT. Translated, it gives CASSFGDTIYF.

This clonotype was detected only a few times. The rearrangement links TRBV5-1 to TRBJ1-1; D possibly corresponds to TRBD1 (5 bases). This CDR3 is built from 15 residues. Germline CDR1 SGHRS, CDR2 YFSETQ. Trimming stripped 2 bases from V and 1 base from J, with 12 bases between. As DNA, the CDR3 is TGCGCCAGCAGCTTAGAGGGACTCACGAACACTGAAGCTTTCTTT. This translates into CASSLEGLTNTEAFF. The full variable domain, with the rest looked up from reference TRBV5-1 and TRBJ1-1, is KAGVTQTPRYLIKTRGQQVTLSCSPISGHRSVSWYQQTPGQGLQFLFEYFSETQRNKGNFPGRFSGRQFSNSRSEMNVSTLELGDSALYLCASSLEGLTNTEAFFGQGTRLTVV.

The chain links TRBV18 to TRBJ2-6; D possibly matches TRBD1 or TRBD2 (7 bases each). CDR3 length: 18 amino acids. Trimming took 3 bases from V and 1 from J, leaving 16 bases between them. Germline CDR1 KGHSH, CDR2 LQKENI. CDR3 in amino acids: CASSPQGGGESGANVLTF. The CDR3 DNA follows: TGTGCCAGCTCACCCCAGGGAGGGGGCGAGTCTGGGGCCAACGTCCTGACTTTC.

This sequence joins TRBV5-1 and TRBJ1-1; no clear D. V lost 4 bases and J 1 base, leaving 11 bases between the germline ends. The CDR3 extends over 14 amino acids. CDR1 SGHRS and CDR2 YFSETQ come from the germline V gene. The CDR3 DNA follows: TGCGCCAGCAGCGGAGAGGTTGGGAACACTGAAGCTTTCTTT. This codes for CASSGEVGNTEAFF.

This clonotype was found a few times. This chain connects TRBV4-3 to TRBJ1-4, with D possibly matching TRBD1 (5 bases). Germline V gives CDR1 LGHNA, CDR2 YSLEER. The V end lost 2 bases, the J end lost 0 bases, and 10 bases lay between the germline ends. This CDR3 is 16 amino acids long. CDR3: CASSQKGTATNEKLFF. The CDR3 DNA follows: TGCGCCAGCAGCCAAAAAGGGACGGCAACTAATGAAAAACTGTTTTTT.

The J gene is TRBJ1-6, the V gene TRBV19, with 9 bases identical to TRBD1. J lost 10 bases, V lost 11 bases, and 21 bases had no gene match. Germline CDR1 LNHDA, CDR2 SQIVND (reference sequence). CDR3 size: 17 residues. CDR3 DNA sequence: TGTGCCCGGAGGCCAAACAGGGGGCGAAGGATTGAATCACCCCTCCACTTT. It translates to CARRPNRGRRIESPLHF.